The present T cell receptor (beta chain) was sequenced within a study of control samples from healthy donors and cancer patients. Germline-derived CDR1 and CDR2 are KGHSH and LQKENI. The CDR3 has 14 amino acids. V lost 0 bases, J lost 4 bases, and 9 bases lay in between. The assay was immunoSEQ multiplex PCR, and TCRdb's table has in-frame clones only and misses some. The sample carries 75,000 to 95,000 clones, about 81% recorded once. The specimen was PBMCs. The receptor was derived from a man aged 70-80 years with lung cancer. The chain is built from TRBV18 and TRBJ1-1; D remains ambiguous. CDR3 in amino acids: CASSPPVAATEAFF. For the CDR3, the DNA is TGTGCCAGCTCACCACCGGTAGCAGCCACTGAAGCTTTCTTT.